Listed here is a single TCR beta chain. No antigen is known for it. No base quality values were provided; no much bigger clone lies one nucleotide off. Participants in the prospective study were aged about 18 to 95 years, lived in under 30 United States geographic areas, and enrolled through a virtual design. In the prospective study, cohorts were assigned on the basis of participant-reported clinical history obtained from a screening survey and a study questionnaire. A participant counted as exposed if, within 2 weeks of entering the study, that participant had been in contact with someone who had a PCR-confirmed or clinician-diagnosed COVID-19 case. Mobile phlebotomists in the prospective study collected whole blood, serum and a nasopharyngeal or oropharyngeal swab from every participant. Prospective study participants could optionally give additional blood draws and questionnaires over a 2-month period. Blood samples from the prospective study were shipped frozen or at room temperature prior to DNA extraction.

This specimen belongs to a study of blood T cell repertoires in COVID-19 (dated by TCRdb to 2019 to 2021). Regarding the research as a whole: The collaborator samples originated in the United States, Italy and Spain and spanned the acute and convalescent phases of COVID-19. Samples were obtained from the ongoing ImmuneRACE study (first 160 participants) and from about 1,300 subjects provided by 6 global collaborators. The repertoires were released in a freely available public database intended as a resource for research on the immune response to SARS-CoV-2. HLA class I and class II types, where available, came from metadata supplied by the sample provider rather than from assay-based typing. Deeply sampled blood TCRbeta repertoires from subjects exposed to, actively infected with, or recovered from COVID-19 were included in the dataset. The material from the prospective study consisted of cDNA or gDNA derived from T cells, B-cell-depleted T cells, or PBMCs. Sample metadata almost always included a de-identified subject ID, COVID-19 status, age in years and sex.

The immunoSEQ Assay, a bias-controlled multiplex PCR, was used to amplify TCRbeta CDR3 regions from genomic DNA. In the source study's methods: The number of nucleated cells in each sample was estimated by amplification of reference gene primers within the assay. Sequence reads were collapsed and filtered to measure the absolute abundance of every unique TCRbeta CDR3 rearrangement. For each sample, productive Simpson clonality was calculated as the square root of Simpson's diversity index over productive rearrangements. In its TCRdb copy, this immuneACCESS table keeps in-frame sequences only and misses some clones. Where compared with another copy, unresolved V genes explain less than half of these, and the others have no known cause. V and J calls and clone size follow that table, whereas D and trimming were derived from the DNA. This sample comprises about 350,000 clones, roughly 90% of them detected only once. The leading ten clones occupy under 1.2% of the sample.

Broad study findings and their caveats: The amount of clinical and demographic metadata varied by source and participant and was provided uncurated.

The sequenced sample consisted of PBMCs or T cells enriched from blood (not recorded which). This receptor was identified in a woman between 25 and 40 years old who had been exposed to COVID-19.

The CDR3 region: CASSFGGKETQYF. The nucleotide sequence is given as TGTGCCAGCAGCTTCGGGGGGAAAGAGACCCAGTACTTC. The sequence links TRBV11-3 to TRBJ2-5; 7 junctional bases match TRBD2. CDR3 length: 13 amino acids, cysteine to phenylalanine. Only the CDR3 part of the read is kept: 39 bases, read in frame from the first base. The germline V gene sets CDR1 to SGHNT and CDR2 to YENEEA. The germline V end is reduced by 3 bases and the J end by 3 bases; junction bases left unmatched: 1.